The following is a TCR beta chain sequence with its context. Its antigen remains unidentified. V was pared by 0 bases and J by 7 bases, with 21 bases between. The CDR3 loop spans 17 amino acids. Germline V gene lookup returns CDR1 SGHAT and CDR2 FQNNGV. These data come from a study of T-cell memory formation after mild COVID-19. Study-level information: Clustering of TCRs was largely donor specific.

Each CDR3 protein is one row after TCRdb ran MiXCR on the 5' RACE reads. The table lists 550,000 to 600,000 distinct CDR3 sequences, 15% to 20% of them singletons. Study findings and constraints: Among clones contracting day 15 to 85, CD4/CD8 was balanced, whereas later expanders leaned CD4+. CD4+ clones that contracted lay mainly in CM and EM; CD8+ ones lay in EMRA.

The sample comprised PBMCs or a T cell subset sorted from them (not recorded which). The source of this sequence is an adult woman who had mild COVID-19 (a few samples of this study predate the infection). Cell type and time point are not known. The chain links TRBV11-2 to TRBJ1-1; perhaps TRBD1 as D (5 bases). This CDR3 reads CASSLDLPSQGLGEAFF. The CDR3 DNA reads TGTGCCAGCAGCTTAGATCTCCCATCTCAGGGATTGGGTGAAGCTTTCTTT.